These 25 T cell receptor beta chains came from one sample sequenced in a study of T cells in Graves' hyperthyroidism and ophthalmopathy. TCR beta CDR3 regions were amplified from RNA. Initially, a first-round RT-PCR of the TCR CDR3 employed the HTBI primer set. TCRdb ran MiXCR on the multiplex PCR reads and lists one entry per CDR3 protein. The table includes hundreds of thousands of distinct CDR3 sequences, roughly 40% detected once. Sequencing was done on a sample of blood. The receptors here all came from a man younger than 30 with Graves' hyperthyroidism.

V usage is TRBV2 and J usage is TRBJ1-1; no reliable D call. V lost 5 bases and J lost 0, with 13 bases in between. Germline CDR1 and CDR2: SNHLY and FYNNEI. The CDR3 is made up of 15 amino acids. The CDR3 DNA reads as TGTGCCAGCAGTCCCCGGCCGCAGATGAACACTGAAGCTTTCTTT. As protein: CASSPRPQMNTEAFF. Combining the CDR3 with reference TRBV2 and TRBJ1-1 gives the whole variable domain EPEVTQTPSHQVTQMGQEVILRCVPISNHLYFYWYRQILGQKVEFLVSFYNNEISEKSEIFDDQFSVERPDGSNFTLKIRSTKLEDSAMYFCASSPRPQMNTEAFFGQGTRLTVV.

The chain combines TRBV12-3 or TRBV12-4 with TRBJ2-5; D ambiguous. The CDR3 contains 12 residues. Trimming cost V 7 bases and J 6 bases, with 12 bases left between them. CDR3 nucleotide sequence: TGTGCCAGCACCTACGGTCGGAAGACCCAGTACTTC. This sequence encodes CASTYGRKTQYF.

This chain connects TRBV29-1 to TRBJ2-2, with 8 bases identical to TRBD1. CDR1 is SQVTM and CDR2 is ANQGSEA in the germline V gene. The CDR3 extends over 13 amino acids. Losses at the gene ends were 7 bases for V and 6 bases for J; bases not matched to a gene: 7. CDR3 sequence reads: CSAGDRSPGELFF. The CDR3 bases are TGCAGCGCCGGGGACAGGTCCCCCGGGGAGCTGTTTTTT.

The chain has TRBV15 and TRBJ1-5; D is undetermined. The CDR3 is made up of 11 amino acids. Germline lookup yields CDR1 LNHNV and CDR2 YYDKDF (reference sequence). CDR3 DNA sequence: TGTGCTCGAAGACCGACCCAGCCCCAGCATTTT. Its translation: CARRPTQPQHF.

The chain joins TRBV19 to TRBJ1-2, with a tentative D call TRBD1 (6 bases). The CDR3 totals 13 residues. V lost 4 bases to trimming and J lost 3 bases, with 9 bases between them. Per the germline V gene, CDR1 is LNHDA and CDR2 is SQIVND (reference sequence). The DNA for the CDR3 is TGTGCCAGTAGTACCGGGACACACTATGGCTACACCTTC. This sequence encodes CASSTGTHYGYTF.

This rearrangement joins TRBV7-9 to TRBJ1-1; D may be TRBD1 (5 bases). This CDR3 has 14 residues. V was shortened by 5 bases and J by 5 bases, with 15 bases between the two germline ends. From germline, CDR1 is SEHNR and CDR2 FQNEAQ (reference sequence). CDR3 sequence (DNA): TGTGCCAGCAGCCCAGACAGACTTGGGACTGAAGCTTTCTTT. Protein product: CASSPDRLGTEAFF.

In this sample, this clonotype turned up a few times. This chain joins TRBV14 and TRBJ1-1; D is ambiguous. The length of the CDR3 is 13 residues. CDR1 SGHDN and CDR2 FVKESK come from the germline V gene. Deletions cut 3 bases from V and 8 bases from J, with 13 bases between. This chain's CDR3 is CASSQARTTEAFF. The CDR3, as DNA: TGTGCCAGCAGCCAGGCCAGGACGACCGAAGCTTTCTTT.

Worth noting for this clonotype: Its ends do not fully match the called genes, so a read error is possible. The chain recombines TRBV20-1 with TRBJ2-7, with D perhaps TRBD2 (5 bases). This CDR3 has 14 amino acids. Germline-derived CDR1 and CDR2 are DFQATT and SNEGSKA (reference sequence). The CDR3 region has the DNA TGCAGTGCTATCGGCGGGCGGGTTGCCTACGAGCAGTCCTTC. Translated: CSAIGGRVAYEQSF.

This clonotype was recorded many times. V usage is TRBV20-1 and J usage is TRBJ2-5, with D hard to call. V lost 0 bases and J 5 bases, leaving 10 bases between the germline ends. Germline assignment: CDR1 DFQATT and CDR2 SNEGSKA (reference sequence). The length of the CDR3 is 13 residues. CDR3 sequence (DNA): TGCAGTGCTAGAGATCCCGCCGTCGAGACCCAGTACTTC. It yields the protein CSARDPAVETQYF.

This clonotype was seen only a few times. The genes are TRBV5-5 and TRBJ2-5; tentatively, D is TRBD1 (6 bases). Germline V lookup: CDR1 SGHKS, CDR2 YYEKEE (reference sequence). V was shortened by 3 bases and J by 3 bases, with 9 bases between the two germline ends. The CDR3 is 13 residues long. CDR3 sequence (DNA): TGTGCCAGCAGCTGGACAGTAGAAGAGACCCAGTACTTC. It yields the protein CASSWTVEETQYF.

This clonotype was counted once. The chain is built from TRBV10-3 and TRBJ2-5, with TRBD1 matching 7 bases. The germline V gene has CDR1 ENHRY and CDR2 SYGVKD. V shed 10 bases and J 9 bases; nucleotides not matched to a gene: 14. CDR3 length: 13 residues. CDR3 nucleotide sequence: TGTGCCACCTGGGCAGGGGGACGTCAGCCCCAGTACTTC. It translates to CATWAGGRQPQYF.

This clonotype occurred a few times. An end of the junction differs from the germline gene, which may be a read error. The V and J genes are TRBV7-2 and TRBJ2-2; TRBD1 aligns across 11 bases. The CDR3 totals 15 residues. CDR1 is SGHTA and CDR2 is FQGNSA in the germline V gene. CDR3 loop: CASRWDRGDTGELFF. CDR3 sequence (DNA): TGCGCCAGCAGGTGGGACAGGGGGGACACCGGGGAGCTGTTTTTT.

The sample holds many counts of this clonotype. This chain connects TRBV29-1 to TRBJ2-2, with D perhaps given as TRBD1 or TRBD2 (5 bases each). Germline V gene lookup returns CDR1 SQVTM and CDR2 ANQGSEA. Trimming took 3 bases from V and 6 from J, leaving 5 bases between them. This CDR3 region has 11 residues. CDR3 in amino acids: CSVEGAGELFF. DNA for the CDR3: TGCAGCGTTGAGGGGGCCGGGGAGCTGTTTTTT.

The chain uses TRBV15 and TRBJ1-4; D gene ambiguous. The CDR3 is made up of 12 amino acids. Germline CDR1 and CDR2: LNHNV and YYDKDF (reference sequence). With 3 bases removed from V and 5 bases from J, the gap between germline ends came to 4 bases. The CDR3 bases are TGTGCCACCAGCAGCCCCAATGAAAAACTGTTTTTT. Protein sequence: CATSSPNEKLFF.

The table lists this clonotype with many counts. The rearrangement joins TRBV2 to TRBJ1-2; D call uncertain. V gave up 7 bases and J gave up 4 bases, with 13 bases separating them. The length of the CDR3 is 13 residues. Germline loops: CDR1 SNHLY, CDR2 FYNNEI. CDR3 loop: CASNLGGFYGYTF. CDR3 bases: TGTGCCAGCAACCTAGGAGGTTTCTATGGCTACACCTTC.

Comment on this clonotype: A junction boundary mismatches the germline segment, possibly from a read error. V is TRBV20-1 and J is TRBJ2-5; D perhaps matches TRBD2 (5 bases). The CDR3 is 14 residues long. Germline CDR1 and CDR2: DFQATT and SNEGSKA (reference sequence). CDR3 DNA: TGCAGTGCCCGGGCAGTGGCGTTCGGGGAGACCCAGCACTTC. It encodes CSARAVAFGETQHF.

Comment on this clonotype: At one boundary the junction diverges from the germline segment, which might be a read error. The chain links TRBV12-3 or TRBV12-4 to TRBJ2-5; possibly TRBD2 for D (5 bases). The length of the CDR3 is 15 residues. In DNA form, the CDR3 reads TGTGCCGGCAGCTTCCCGAGAGGGCGAGGGGAGACCCAGTACTTC. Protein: CAGSFPRGRGETQYF.

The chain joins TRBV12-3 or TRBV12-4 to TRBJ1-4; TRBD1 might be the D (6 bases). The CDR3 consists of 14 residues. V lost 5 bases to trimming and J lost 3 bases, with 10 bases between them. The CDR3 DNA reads TGTGCCAGCAGTCACGGACAGCCTAATGAAAAACTGTTTTTT. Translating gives CASSHGQPNEKLFF.

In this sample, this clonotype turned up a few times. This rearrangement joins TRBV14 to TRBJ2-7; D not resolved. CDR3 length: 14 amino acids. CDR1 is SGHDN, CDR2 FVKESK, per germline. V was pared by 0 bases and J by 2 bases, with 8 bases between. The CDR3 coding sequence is TGTGCCAGCAGCCAAGATGCAGTGGCCTACGAGCAGTACTTC. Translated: CASSQDAVAYEQYF.

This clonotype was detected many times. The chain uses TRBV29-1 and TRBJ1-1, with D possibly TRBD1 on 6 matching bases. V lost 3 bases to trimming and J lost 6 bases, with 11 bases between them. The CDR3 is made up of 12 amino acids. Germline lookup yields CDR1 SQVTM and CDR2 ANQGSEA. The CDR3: CSVEAGEAEAFF. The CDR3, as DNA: TGCAGCGTTGAGGCAGGGGAGGCTGAAGCTTTCTTT.

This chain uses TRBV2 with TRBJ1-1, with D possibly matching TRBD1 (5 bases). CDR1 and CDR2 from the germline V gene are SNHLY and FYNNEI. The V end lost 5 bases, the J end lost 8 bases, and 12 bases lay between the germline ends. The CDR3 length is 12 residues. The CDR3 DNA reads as TGTGCCAGCAGTTACTCGTGGGGGGAAGCTTTCTTT. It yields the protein CASSYSWGEAFF. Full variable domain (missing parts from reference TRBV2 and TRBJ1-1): EPEVTQTPSHQVTQMGQEVILRCVPISNHLYFYWYRQILGQKVEFLVSFYNNEISEKSEIFDDQFSVERPDGSNFTLKIRSTKLEDSAMYFCASSYSWGEAFFGQGTRLTVV.

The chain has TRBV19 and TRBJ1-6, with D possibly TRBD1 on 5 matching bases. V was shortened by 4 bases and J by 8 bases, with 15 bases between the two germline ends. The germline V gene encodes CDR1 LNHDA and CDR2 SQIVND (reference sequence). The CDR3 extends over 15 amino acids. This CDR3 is CASSRGVPGDSPLHF. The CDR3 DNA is TGTGCCAGTAGTAGAGGGGTACCGGGGGATTCACCCCTCCACTTT.

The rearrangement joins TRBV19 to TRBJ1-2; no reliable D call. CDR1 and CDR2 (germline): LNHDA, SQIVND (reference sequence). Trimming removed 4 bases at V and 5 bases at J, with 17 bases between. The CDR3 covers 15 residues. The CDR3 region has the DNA TGTGCCAGTAGTAGACAACAGACGGGGAATTATGGCTACACCTTC. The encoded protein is CASSRQQTGNYGYTF.

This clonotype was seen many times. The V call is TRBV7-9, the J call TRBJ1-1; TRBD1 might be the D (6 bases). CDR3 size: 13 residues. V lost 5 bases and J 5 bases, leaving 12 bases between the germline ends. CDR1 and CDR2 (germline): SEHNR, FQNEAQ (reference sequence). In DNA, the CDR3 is TGTGCCAGCAGCCAAGAGGGGGAAACTGAAGCTTTCTTT. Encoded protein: CASSQEGETEAFF.

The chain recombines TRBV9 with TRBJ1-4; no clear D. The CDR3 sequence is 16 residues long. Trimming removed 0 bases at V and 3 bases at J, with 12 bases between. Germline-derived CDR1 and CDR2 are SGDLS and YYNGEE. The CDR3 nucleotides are TGTGCCAGCAGCGTAGCTCTCGGGTCAGCTAATGAAAAACTGTTTTTT. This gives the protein CASSVALGSANEKLFF.